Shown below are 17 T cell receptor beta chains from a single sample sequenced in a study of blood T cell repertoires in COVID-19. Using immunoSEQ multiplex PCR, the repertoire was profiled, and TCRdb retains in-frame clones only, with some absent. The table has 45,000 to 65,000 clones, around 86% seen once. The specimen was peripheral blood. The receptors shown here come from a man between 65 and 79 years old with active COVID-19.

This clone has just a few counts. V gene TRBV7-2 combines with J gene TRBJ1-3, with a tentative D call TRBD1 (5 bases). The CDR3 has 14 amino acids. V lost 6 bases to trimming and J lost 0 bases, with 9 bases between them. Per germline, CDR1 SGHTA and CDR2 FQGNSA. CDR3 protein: CASRNQGSGNTIYF. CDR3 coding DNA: TGTGCCAGCAGGAACCAGGGCTCTGGAAACACCATATATTTT.

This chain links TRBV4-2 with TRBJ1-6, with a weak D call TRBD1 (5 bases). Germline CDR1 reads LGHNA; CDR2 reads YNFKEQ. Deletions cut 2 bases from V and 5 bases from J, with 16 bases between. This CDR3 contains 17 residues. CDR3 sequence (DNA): TGTGCCAGCAGCCAAACCTACACGGGGGGGAATAATTCACCCCTCCACTTT. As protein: CASSQTYTGGNNSPLHF.

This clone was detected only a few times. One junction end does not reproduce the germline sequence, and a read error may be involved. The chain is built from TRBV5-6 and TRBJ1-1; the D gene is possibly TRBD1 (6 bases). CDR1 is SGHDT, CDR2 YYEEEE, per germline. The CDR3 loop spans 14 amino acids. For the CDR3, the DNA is TGTGCCAGCAGCTTGGCAGGGGTGAAAACTGAAGCTTTCTTT. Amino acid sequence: CASSLAGVKTEAFF.

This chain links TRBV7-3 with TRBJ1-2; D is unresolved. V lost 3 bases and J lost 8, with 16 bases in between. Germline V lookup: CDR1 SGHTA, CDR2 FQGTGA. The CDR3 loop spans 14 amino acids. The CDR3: CASSFVEMSGGYTF. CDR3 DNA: TGTGCCAGCAGCTTTGTGGAGATGTCTGGGGGCTACACCTTC.

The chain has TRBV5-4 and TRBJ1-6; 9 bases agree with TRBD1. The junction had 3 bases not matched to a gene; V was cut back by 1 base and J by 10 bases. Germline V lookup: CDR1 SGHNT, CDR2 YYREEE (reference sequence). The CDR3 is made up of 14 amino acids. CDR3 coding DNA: TGTGCCAGCAGCTTGAACAGGGGGCAATCACCCCTCCACTTT. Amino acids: CASSLNRGQSPLHF.

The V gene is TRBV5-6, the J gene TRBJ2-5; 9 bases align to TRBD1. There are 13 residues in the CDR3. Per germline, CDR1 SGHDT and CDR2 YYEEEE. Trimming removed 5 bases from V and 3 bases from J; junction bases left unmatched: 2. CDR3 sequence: CASRRQGEETQYF. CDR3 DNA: TGTGCCAGCAGGCGACAGGGGGAAGAGACCCAGTACTTC.

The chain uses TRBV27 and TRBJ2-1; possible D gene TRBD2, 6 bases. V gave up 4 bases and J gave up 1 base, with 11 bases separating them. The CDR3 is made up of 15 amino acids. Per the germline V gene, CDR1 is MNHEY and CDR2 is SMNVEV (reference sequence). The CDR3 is CASSSRGSSYNEQFF. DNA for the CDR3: TGTGCCAGCAGTTCCCGGGGGTCTTCCTACAATGAGCAGTTCTTC.

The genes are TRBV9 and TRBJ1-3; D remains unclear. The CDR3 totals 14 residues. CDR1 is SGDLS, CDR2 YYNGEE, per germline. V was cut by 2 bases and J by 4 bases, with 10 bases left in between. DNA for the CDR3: TGTGCCAGCAGCGTGTTCAGCGTCGGAAACACCATATATTTT. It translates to CASSVFSVGNTIYF.

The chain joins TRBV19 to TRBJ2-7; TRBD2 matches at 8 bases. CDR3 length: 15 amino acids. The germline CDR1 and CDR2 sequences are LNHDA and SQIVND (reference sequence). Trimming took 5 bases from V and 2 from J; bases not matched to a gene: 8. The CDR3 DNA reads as TGTGCCAGTAGTCCTCTTAGCGGGGCTCCCTACGAGCAGTACTTC. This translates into CASSPLSGAPYEQYF.

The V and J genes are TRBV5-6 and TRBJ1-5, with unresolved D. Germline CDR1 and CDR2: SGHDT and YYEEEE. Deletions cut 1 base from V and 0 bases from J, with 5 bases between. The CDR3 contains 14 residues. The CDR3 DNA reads TGTGCCAGCAGCTTGACAGCTAGCAATCAGCCCCAGCATTTT. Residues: CASSLTASNQPQHF.

CDR3 DNA sequence: TGTGCCAGCAGCTACGGACAGGGAGGGAATCAGCCCCAGCATTTT. Protein: CASSYGQGGNQPQHF. The genes are TRBV7-6 and TRBJ1-5, with 8 bases matching TRBD1. The V and J ends lost 4 bases and 4 bases, in that order; junction bases with no gene match: 6. The CDR3 consists of 15 residues. Germline CDR1 SGHVS, CDR2 FNYEAQ.

CDR3 sequence: CASSVAGGRGGYTF. CDR3 DNA sequence: TGTGCCAGCAGCGTAGCAGGAGGGCGGGGAGGCTACACCTTC. The chain has TRBV9 and TRBJ1-2; D uncertain. Germline CDR1 and CDR2: SGDLS and YYNGEE. The CDR3 is 14 residues long. Trimming left V 0 bases short and J 8 bases short, with 14 bases between.

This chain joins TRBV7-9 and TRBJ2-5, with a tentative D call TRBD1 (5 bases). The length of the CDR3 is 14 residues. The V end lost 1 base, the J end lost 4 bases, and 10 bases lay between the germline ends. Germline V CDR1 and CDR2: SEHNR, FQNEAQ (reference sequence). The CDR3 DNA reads TGTGCCAGCAGCTTAGGCGCCAGGGTAGAGACCCAGTACTTC. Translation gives CASSLGARVETQYF. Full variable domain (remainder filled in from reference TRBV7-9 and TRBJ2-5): DTGVSQNPRHKITKRGQNVTFRCDPISEHNRLYWYRQTLGQGPEFLTYFQNEAQLEKSRLLSDRFSAERPKGSFSTLEIQRTEQGDSAMYLCASSLGARVETQYFGPGTRLLVL.

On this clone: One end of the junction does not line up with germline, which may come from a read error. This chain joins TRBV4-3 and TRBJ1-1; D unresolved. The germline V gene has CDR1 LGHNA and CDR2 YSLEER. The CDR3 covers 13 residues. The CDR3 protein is CASRQERDTEAFF. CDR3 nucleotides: TGCGCCAGCCGCCAAGAGAGGGACACTGAAGCTTTCTTT.

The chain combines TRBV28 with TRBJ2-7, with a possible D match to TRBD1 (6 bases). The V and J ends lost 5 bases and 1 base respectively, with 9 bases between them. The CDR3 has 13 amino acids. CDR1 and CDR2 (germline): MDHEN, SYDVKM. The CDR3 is CASSETGSYEQYF. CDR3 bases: TGTGCCAGCAGTGAAACAGGGTCCTACGAGCAGTACTTC.

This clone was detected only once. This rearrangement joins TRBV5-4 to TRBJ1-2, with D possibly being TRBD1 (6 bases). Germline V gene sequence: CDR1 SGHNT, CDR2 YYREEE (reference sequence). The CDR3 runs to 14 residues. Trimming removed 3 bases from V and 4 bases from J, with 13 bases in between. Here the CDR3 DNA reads TGTGCCAGCAGCTGGGCCGGGACACTCTATGGCTACACCTTC. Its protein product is CASSWAGTLYGYTF.

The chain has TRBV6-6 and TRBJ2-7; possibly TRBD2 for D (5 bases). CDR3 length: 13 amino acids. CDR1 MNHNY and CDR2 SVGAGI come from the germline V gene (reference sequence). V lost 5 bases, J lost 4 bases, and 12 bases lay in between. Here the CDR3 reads CASSPPSGYEQYF. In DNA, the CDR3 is TGTGCCAGCAGTCCCCCCTCGGGGTACGAGCAGTACTTC.